The rows below give T cell receptor beta chains drawn from one sample of a study of T cell repertoires in cytomegalovirus infection. Which antigens these TCRs recognize remains unknown. TCRdb re-called the reads through MiXCR, storing one row per CDR3 protein. The sample shows approximately 56,000 distinct CDR3 sequences, around 19% of them seen only once. The specimen was CD8+ T cells from cultured PBMCs, collected from culture after CMV antigen stimulation. The receptors derive from a human donor in good health (CMV status not recorded). Some clones in this sample may be carry-over from other donors' samples. Both conserved end residues are part of each CDR3. Each record gives: D gene, J gene, clone size, V gene, CDR3 protein. D genes are given only for firm matches. Some rows have no size entry. The others give once, few or many, or a class for an expanded clone.

TRBD1,TRBJ2-1,.,TRBV27,CASSLSAGTGGRNEQFF
TRBD1,TRBJ2-1,.,TRBV20-1,CSASRGTGGSNEQFF
.,TRBJ2-3,few,TRBV12-3/TRBV12-4,CASTDTSTDTQYF
.,TRBJ2-7,few,TRBV6-1,CASSEGQGLRDEQYF
.,TRBJ1-2,few,TRBV5-4,CAVHPGGPNGYTF
TRBD2,TRBJ2-1,few,TRBV7-8,CASSFRSSGGPNEQFF
.,TRBJ2-7,.,TRBV6-1,CASTGDLYEQYF
.,TRBJ2-3,few,TRBV6-5,CASSLTGISTDTQYF
.,TRBJ1-4,.,TRBV7-7,CASSPTGPGKDEKLFF
.,TRBJ1-2,.,TRBV12-3/TRBV12-4,CASRPGQIYGYTF
TRBD1,TRBJ1-4,few,TRBV2,CASSVPPGQGPVANEKLFF
.,TRBJ1-2,few,TRBV7-8,CASSLGAPLSYGYTF
.,TRBJ1-5,many,TRBV7-6,CASSNGRNQPQHF
TRBD1,TRBJ2-2,few,TRBV12-3/TRBV12-4,CASSPGQNPNTGELFF
TRBD1,TRBJ2-7,few,TRBV12-3/TRBV12-4,CASSWPGTGLHEQYF
TRBD1,TRBJ2-2,.,TRBV2,CASRDRGETGELFF
.,TRBJ2-5,many,TRBV7-6,CASSSFQETQYF
TRBD1,TRBJ2-5,many,TRBV7-8,CASSRPGQAGETQYF
.,TRBJ1-2,few,TRBV2,CASSATEVRGYTF
TRBD1,TRBJ2-1,few,TRBV14,CASSQDPDRGNEQFF
TRBD1,TRBJ1-6,.,TRBV7-2,CASSPGTGFYNSPLHF
.,TRBJ2-1,.,TRBV27,CASTHSGPNEQFF
.,TRBJ1-2,.,TRBV25-1,CASSEAGLYGYTF
TRBD1,TRBJ2-7,few,TRBV4-3,CASSYGTGPYEQYF
TRBD1,TRBJ2-2,few,TRBV19,CASSKDRDRGTGELFF
TRBD1,TRBJ2-5,.,TRBV6-2/TRBV6-3,CASSYPRDREETQYF
.,TRBJ2-4,.,TRBV4-1,CASSQDGNIQYF
.,TRBJ1-6,.,TRBV28,CASSFGWDGSPLHF
.,TRBJ1-2,few,TRBV20-1,CSARARGLLYGYTF